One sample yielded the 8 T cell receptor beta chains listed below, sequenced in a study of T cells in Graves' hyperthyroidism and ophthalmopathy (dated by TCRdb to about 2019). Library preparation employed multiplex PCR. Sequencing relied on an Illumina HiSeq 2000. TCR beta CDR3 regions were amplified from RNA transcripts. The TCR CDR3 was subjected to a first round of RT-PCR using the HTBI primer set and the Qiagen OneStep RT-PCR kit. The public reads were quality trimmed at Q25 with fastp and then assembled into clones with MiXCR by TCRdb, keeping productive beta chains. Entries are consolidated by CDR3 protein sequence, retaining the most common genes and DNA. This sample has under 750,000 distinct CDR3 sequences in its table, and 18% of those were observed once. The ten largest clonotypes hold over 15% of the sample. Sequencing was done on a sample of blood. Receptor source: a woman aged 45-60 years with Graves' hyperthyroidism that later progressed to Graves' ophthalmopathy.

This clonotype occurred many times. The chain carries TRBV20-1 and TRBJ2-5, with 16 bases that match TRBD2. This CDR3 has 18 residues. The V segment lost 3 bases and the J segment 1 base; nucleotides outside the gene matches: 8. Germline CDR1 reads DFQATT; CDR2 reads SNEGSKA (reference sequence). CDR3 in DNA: TGCAGTGCTAGCCCGGGACTAGCGGGGGGGGTCCGCCAAGAGACCCAGTACTTC. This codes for CSASPGLAGGVRQETQYF.

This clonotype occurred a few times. The chain's CDR3 is CASSVAGQGHNEQFF. The DNA of the CDR3 is TGTGCCAGCAGCGTTGCGGGACAGGGTCACAATGAGCAGTTCTTC. The rearrangement uses TRBV9 and TRBJ2-1, with 9 bases that match TRBD1. Germline V gene data show CDR1 as SGDLS and CDR2 as YYNGEE. V was pared by 2 bases and J by 5 bases, with 5 bases of the junction left unmatched. The CDR3 has 15 residues.

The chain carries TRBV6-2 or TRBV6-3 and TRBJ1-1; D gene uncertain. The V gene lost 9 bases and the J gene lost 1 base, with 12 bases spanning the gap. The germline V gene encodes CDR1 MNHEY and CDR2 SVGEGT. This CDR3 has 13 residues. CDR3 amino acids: CASNPVQNTEAFF. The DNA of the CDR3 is TGTGCCAGTAACCCGGTACAGAACACTGAAGCTTTCTTT.

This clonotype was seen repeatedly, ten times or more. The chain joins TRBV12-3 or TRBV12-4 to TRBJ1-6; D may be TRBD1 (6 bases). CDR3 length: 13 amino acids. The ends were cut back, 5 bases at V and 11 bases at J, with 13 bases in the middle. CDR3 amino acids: CASSETGSTPLHF. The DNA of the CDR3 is TGTGCCAGCAGTGAGACAGGTTCGACACCCCTCCACTTT.

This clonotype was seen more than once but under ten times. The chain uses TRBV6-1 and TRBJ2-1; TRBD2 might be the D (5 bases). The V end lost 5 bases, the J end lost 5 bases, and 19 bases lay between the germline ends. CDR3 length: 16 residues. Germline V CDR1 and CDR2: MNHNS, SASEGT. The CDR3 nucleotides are TGTGCCAGCAGTCCGGACTTAGTGTACCTGAACAATGAGCAGTTCTTC. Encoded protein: CASSPDLVYLNNEQFF.

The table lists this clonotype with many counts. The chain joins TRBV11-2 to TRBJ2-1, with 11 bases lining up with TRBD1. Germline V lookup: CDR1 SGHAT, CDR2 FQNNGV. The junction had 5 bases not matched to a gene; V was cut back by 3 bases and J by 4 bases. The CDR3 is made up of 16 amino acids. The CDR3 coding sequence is TGTGCCAGCAGCTTTGCCCGGGACAGGGGGTACAATGAGCAGTTCTTC. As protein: CASSFARDRGYNEQFF.

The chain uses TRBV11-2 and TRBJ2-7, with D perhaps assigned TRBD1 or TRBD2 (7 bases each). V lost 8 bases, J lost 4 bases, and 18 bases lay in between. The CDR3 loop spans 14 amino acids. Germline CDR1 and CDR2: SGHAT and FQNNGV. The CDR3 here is CASVLSGTEYEQYF. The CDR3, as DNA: TGTGCCAGCGTGCTGAGCGGGACAGAGTACGAGCAGTACTTC.

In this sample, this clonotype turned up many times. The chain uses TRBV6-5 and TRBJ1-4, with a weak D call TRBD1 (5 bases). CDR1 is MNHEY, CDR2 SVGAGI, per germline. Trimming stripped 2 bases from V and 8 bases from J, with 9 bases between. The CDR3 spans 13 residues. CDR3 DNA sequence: TGTGCCAGCAGTTACCGACCAGGGGAAAAACTGTTTTTT. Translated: CASSYRPGEKLFF.